These 32 T cell receptor beta chains were sequenced from one sample in a study of T-cell reconstitution after alpha-beta-depleted transplantation in children. Researchers prepared the TCRbeta library using unique molecular identifiers, the study reports. TCRdb itself ran the PCR reads through MiXCR, one entry per CDR3 protein. The sample has about 410,000 distinct CDR3 sequences, around 20% seen once. The specimen comprised PBMCs from the stem cell graft donor, sampled from the stem cell graft. The receptors originated from a human donor who donated a stem cell graft to a child with acute myeloid leukemia.

Notes on this clonotype: One base away lies a much larger clone, so this may be a sequencing read error. The chain is built from TRBV20-1 and TRBJ2-2; D may be TRBD1 or TRBD2 (5 bases each). The CDR3 sequence is 14 residues long. Germline V gives CDR1 DFQATT, CDR2 SNEGSKA (reference sequence). DNA of the CDR3: TGCAGTGCTAGGTGGCAGGGAGACACCAGGGAGCTGTTTTTT. It is translated as CSARWQGDTRELFF.

This chain joins TRBV12-3 or TRBV12-4 and TRBJ2-1; D gene uncertain. The ends were cut back, 5 bases at V and 6 bases at J, with 17 bases in the middle. This CDR3 comprises 15 residues. DNA for the CDR3: TGTGCCAGCAGTCCAGGTTCTACTTGGGGCAATGAGCAGTTCTTC. The encoded protein is CASSPGSTWGNEQFF.

The chain links TRBV27 to TRBJ2-1, with no clear D. V was trimmed by 3 bases and J by 5 bases, leaving 5 bases between them. This CDR3 contains 12 residues. From germline, CDR1 is MNHEY and CDR2 SMNVEV (reference sequence). The CDR3 reads CASSFGNNEQFF. In DNA, the CDR3 is TGTGCCAGCAGTTTTGGAAACAATGAGCAGTTCTTC.

This clonotype occurred a few times. V and J are TRBV28 and TRBJ2-1, with D possibly matching TRBD2 (9 bases). The V gene lost 8 bases and the J gene lost 3 bases, with 17 bases spanning the gap. The CDR3 spans 15 residues. The germline V gene encodes CDR1 MDHEN and CDR2 SYDVKM. CDR3 DNA: TGTGCCAGCGGACAGGGACTAGCCATCTACAATGAGCAGTTCTTC. Its protein product is CASGQGLAIYNEQFF.

In this sample, this clonotype turned up many times. The chain combines TRBV12-3 or TRBV12-4 with TRBJ2-3, with a tentative D call TRBD1 (6 bases). Trimming took off 3 bases at V and 3 bases at J, with 10 bases between the two ends. This CDR3 comprises 14 residues. The CDR3 loop reads CASSFYRETDTQYF. Here the CDR3 DNA reads TGTGCCAGCAGTTTCTACAGGGAAACAGATACGCAGTATTTT.

This clonotype was seen only a few times. The chain combines TRBV12-3 or TRBV12-4 with TRBJ2-7; D might be TRBD1 (6 bases). The CDR3 runs 15 residues. Trimming took off 0 bases at V and 5 bases at J, with 14 bases between the two ends. The CDR3 DNA reads TGTGCCAGCAGTTTAGCGGGGTGGGGGCTGGACGAGCAGTACTTC. Translating it yields CASSLAGWGLDEQYF.

There are a few counts of this clonotype. The chain joins TRBV12-3 or TRBV12-4 to TRBJ2-5; D is unclear. This CDR3 is 12 amino acids long. Trimming removed 8 bases from V and 4 bases from J, with 11 bases in between. CDR3: CASCKGSETQYF. For the CDR3, the DNA is TGTGCCAGCTGCAAGGGCTCAGAGACCCAGTACTTC.

This clonotype has ten or more counts. This CDR3 is CASSQETYLAGEDEQYF. For the CDR3, the DNA is TGCGCCAGCAGCCAAGAAACTTACTTAGCGGGAGAGGACGAGCAGTACTTC. This chain joins TRBV4-3 and TRBJ2-7; 9 bases map to TRBD2. Germline loops: CDR1 LGHNA, CDR2 YSLEER. With 0 bases clipped from V and 5 bases from J, the junction kept 11 bases outside the gene matches. The CDR3 is 17 amino acids.

The rearrangement links TRBV12-3 or TRBV12-4 to TRBJ2-7; D not certain. CDR3 length: 15 residues. V dropped 5 bases and J dropped 0 bases, with 14 bases sitting between them. The DNA of the CDR3 is TGTGCCAGCAGTCCCAGGTCCTTGAGCTCCTACGAGCAGTACTTC. Translation gives CASSPRSLSSYEQYF.

V and J are TRBV20-1 and TRBJ2-7; D could derive from TRBD1 or TRBD2 (6 bases each). The germline CDR1 and CDR2 sequences are DFQATT and SNEGSKA (reference sequence). CDR3 length equals 16 residues. V lost 5 bases and J lost 0, with 20 bases in between. The chain's CDR3 is CSAWEALDRFSYEQYF. The CDR3 DNA is TGCAGTGCTTGGGAGGCGTTGGACAGATTCTCCTACGAGCAGTACTTC.

This clonotype has at least ten counts. The rearrangement joins TRBV20-1 to TRBJ2-5; 7 bases are a match to TRBD1. V lost 1 base to trimming and J lost 5 bases; unmatched junction nucleotides: 10. The germline CDR1 and CDR2 sequences are DFQATT and SNEGSKA (reference sequence). The CDR3 runs 15 residues. The CDR3 nucleotides read TGCAGTGCTAGAGGGGCGGGCAGGGGGATGGAGACCCAGTACTTC. It specifies CSARGAGRGMETQYF.

This clonotype was seen a handful of times. V is TRBV4-3 and J is TRBJ2-3, with a tentative D call TRBD2 (6 bases). Germline loops: CDR1 LGHNA, CDR2 YSLEER. V dropped 0 bases and J dropped 4 bases, with 14 bases sitting between them. The CDR3 spans 16 residues. CDR3 sequence (DNA): TGCGCCAGCAGCCAAGAGGTCGGGGGTTCGGCAGATACGCAGTATTTT. This encodes CASSQEVGGSADTQYF.

This clonotype has ten or more counts. V and J are TRBV20-1 and TRBJ2-3; 9 nucleotides agree with TRBD2. The CDR3 covers 16 residues. Trimming cost V 0 bases and J 0 bases; bases outside gene matches: 4. Looked up from germline, CDR1 is DFQATT and CDR2 is SNEGSKA (reference sequence). This chain's CDR3 is CSARDRLADSTDTQYF. CDR3 bases: TGCAGTGCTAGAGATCGACTAGCGGATAGCACAGATACGCAGTATTTT.

The chain carries TRBV20-1 and TRBJ2-5; perhaps TRBD2 as D (5 bases). The CDR3 covers 12 residues. The V end lost 5 bases, the J end lost 2 bases, and 9 bases lay between the germline ends. Per germline, CDR1 DFQATT and CDR2 SNEGSKA (reference sequence). Here the CDR3 DNA reads TGCAGTGCTTGGACTGAGCAAGAGACCCAGTACTTC. It codes for CSAWTEQETQYF.

The rearrangement uses TRBV3-1 and TRBJ1-2; D uncertain. Trimming shortened V by 1 base and J by 2 bases, and 11 bases separated the two germline ends. Per germline, CDR1 LGHDT and CDR2 YNNKEL (reference sequence). This CDR3 is built from 15 residues. The CDR3 nucleotides read TGTGCCAGCAGCCAAGTCCCCAGCGTCAACTATGGCTACACCTTC. It is translated as CASSQVPSVNYGYTF. The full variable domain, with the rest looked up from reference TRBV3-1 and TRBJ1-2, is DTAVSQTPKYLVTQMGNDKSIKCEQNLGHDTMYWYKQDSKKFLKIMFSYNNKELIINETVPNRFSPKSPDKAHLNLHINSLELGDSAVYFCASSQVPSVNYGYTFGSGTRLTVV.

The genes are TRBV20-1 and TRBJ2-3; 9 positions agree with TRBD2. Trimming took 3 bases from V and 5 from J; bases not matched to a gene: 6. Per the germline V gene, CDR1 is DFQATT and CDR2 is SNEGSKA (reference sequence). CDR3 length equals 14 residues. The CDR3 sequence: CSASRGRAQDTQYF. CDR3 nucleotide sequence: TGCAGTGCTAGCCGCGGGAGGGCCCAAGATACGCAGTATTTT.

This chain links TRBV5-1 with TRBJ2-6; no clear D gene. Trimming pared 4 bases from V and 2 bases from J, leaving 4 bases between. The CDR3 loop spans 13 amino acids. From germline, CDR1 is SGHRS and CDR2 YFSETQ. DNA of the CDR3: TGCGCCAGCAGCGCTACTGGGGCCAACGTCCTGACTTTC. Translation: CASSATGANVLTF.

The rearrangement joins TRBV29-1 to TRBJ1-1; 12 bases line up with TRBD1. V dropped 4 bases and J dropped 6; count of bases not matched to a gene: 6. Germline CDR1 SQVTM, CDR2 ANQGSEA. The CDR3 runs to 14 residues. CDR3 in amino acids: CSVGGQGASPEAFF. In nucleotides, the CDR3 is TGCAGCGTTGGGGGACAGGGGGCAAGCCCTGAAGCTTTCTTT.

The V and J genes are TRBV9 and TRBJ1-1; the D gene is possibly TRBD1 (6 bases). V was clipped by 0 bases and J by 11 bases, with 17 bases between them. This CDR3 has 14 amino acids. Germline lookup yields CDR1 SGDLS and CDR2 YYNGEE. The chain's CDR3 is CASSVEPGALVAFF. CDR3 nucleotides: TGTGCCAGCAGCGTAGAGCCAGGGGCCCTAGTGGCTTTCTTT.

This clonotype was counted ten times or more. The chain uses TRBV20-1 and TRBJ2-5, with 8 nucleotides matching TRBD2. The CDR3 has 13 residues. J gave up 3 bases and V 6 bases, and 6 bases lay outside the gene matches. Germline V gene sequence: CDR1 DFQATT, CDR2 SNEGSKA (reference sequence). CDR3 in amino acids: CSADRAGEETQYF. The CDR3 DNA reads TGCAGTGCAGACCGAGCGGGAGAAGAGACCCAGTACTTC.

This clonotype turned up a few times. V gene TRBV29-1 combines with J gene TRBJ2-1; 8 positions agree with TRBD2. The germline V gene encodes CDR1 SQVTM and CDR2 ANQGSEA. J lost 7 bases, V lost 4 bases, and 9 bases had no gene match. This CDR3 is 14 amino acids long. CDR3 bases: TGCAGCGTTGGTCCAGCGGGAGAGGGGAATGAGCAGTTCTTC. Translating gives CSVGPAGEGNEQFF.

This clonotype has more than one count but fewer than ten. The chain joins TRBV5-6 to TRBJ2-7; D possibly corresponds to TRBD2 (6 bases). The CDR3 is made up of 15 amino acids. The germline V and J ends were trimmed by 0 bases and 3 bases, with 13 bases remaining between them. Germline values: CDR1 SGHDT, CDR2 YYEEEE. CDR3 nucleotides: TGTGCCAGCAGCTTGGTCCTGGGACTTGACTACGAGCAGTACTTC. Its protein product is CASSLVLGLDYEQYF.

This chain joins TRBV5-1 and TRBJ2-2; 8 bases line up with TRBD1. This CDR3 comprises 14 residues. The germline V gene has CDR1 SGHRS and CDR2 YFSETQ. The V segment lost 7 bases and the J segment 1 base; nucleotides outside the gene matches: 3. The CDR3 reads CASSGTGNTGELFF. CDR3 nucleotide sequence: TGCGCCAGCTCCGGGACAGGGAACACCGGGGAGCTGTTTTTT.

This clonotype was seen many times. The rearrangement links TRBV4-3 to TRBJ2-1; no clear D gene. CDR1 is LGHNA, CDR2 YSLEER, per germline. V lost 0 bases and J lost 7, with 16 bases in between. This CDR3 comprises 16 residues. The CDR3 nucleotides are TGCGCCAGCAGCCAAGATGGGGTCGGGCGCCTTAATGAGCAGTTCTTC. Its protein product is CASSQDGVGRLNEQFF.

This clonotype was observed many times. The chain recombines TRBV6-5 with TRBJ2-1; 7 bases are a match to TRBD2. The length of the CDR3 is 15 residues. Trimming removed 0 bases from V and 7 bases from J; junction bases left unmatched: 6. Germline V gives CDR1 MNHEY, CDR2 SVGAGI. CDR3 DNA: TGTGCCAGCAGTTACTCCTCGACTAGCTGGAATGAGCAGTTCTTC. As protein: CASSYSSTSWNEQFF.

This clonotype showed up many times. This sequence joins TRBV29-1 and TRBJ2-7; 8 bases are shared with TRBD1. Trimming at V came to 6 bases and at J to 3 bases, leaving 4 bases not matched to a gene. The CDR3 runs 12 residues. CDR1 and CDR2 from the germline V gene are SQVTM and ANQGSEA. CDR3 DNA sequence: TGCAGCGTAGTACAGGGGGGCTACGAGCAGTACTTC. Amino acids: CSVVQGGYEQYF.

V is TRBV2 and J is TRBJ2-1, with TRBD2 matching 13 bases. Trimming removed 7 bases from V and 12 bases from J; junction bases left unmatched: 9. The V gene's germline CDR1 is SNHLY and CDR2 FYNNEI. CDR3 size: 14 residues. The CDR3 region has the DNA TGTGCCAGCATGGGGACTAGCGGGATAGTGCGGCAGTTCTTC. Its translation is CASMGTSGIVRQFF.

The table lists this clonotype with many counts. The chain is built from TRBV20-1 and TRBJ2-7; 9 positions agree with TRBD1. Trimming cost V 6 bases and J 6 bases; bases outside gene matches: 3. Germline V gene sequence: CDR1 DFQATT, CDR2 SNEGSKA (reference sequence). The CDR3 is made up of 11 amino acids. The CDR3 region has the DNA TGCAGTGCCACGGACAGGGGCGAGCAGTACTTC. Translated: CSATDRGEQYF.

This clonotype was seen more than once but under ten times. This chain links TRBV25-1 with TRBJ2-7, with TRBD1 identical over 9 bases. CDR1 is MGHDK, CDR2 SYGVNS, per germline. Trimming cost V 3 bases and J 5 bases; bases outside gene matches: 11. The CDR3 is 16 amino acids. Written as DNA, the CDR3 is TGTGCCAGCAGTGACCCGGGACGGGACAGGGTGAACGAGCAGTACTTC. Its translation: CASSDPGRDRVNEQYF.

J is TRBJ2-2 and V is TRBV11-1, with TRBD1 matching over 7 bases. CDR3 length equals 19 residues. Germline values: CDR1 SGHAT, CDR2 FQDESV (reference sequence). The V and J ends lost 5 bases and 0 bases, in that order; junction bases with no gene match: 15. CDR3 coding DNA: TGTGCCAGCAGCCTCAGACAGGGTTTAACTTTGGCGAACACCGGGGAGCTGTTTTTT. Translating it yields CASSLRQGLTLANTGELFF.

This clonotype has ten or more counts. The V call is TRBV29-1, the J call TRBJ2-2; no firm D call. The CDR3 contains 11 residues. Germline V CDR1 and CDR2: SQVTM, ANQGSEA. The V gene lost 3 bases and the J gene lost 7 bases, with 6 bases spanning the gap. The CDR3 spells CSVDLGGELFF. The CDR3 DNA reads TGCAGCGTTGACCTGGGCGGGGAGCTGTTTTTT.

V and J are TRBV9 and TRBJ2-1, with D possibly matching TRBD2 (6 bases). The V end was cut by 0 bases, the J end by 10 bases, with 26 bases between. The CDR3 runs to 18 residues. Germline V gene data show CDR1 as SGDLS and CDR2 as YYNGEE. The chain's CDR3 is CASSVGGVPLAPAKEQFF. The DNA of the CDR3 is TGTGCCAGCAGCGTAGGGGGGGTGCCTCTAGCGCCCGCCAAAGAGCAGTTCTTC. The full variable domain, its missing parts supplied by reference TRBV9 and TRBJ2-1, is DSGVTQTPKHLITATGQRVTLRCSPRSGDLSVYWYQQSLDQGLQFLIQYYNGEERAKGNILERFSAQQFPDLHSELNLSSLELGDSALYFCASSVGGVPLAPAKEQFFGPGTRLTVL.